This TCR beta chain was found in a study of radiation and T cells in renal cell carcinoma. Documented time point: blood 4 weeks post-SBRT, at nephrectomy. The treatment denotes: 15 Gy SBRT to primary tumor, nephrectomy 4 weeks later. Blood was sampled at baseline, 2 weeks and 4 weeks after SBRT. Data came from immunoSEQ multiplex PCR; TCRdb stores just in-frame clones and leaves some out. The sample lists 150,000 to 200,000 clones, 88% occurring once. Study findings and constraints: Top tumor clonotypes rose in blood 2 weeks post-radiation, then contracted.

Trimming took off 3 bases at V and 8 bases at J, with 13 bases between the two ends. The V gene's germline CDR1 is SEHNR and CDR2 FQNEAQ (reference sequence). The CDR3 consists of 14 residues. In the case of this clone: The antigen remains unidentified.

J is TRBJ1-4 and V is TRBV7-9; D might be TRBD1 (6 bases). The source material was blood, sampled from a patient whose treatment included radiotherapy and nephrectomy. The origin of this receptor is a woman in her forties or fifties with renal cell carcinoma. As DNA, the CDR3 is TGTGCCAGCAGCTTGCGGGGGGCAGGAGAAAAACTGTTTTTT. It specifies CASSLRGAGEKLFF.